A selection of T cell receptor beta chains follows, all from one sample in a study of breast tumors, draining lymph nodes, adjacent tissues. TCRdb reprocessed the multiplex PCR reads via MiXCR and lists one record per CDR3 protein. The data show approximately 60,000 distinct CDR3 sequences, with around three fifths seen just once and roughly 20% held by the top ten. The sequencing input was breast tumor tissue. The source is a female donor with breast cancer. Some clones in this sample may be carry-over from other donors' samples. Each CDR3 is given with its conserved first and last residue. D genes are given only for firm matches. A row's size may be missing; if present it is once, few, many or a size class.

D gene: TRBD1; clone size: .; J gene: TRBJ2-5; V gene: TRBV29-1; CDR3 DNA: TGCGGCGTAGGACAGGGGGGAAAGACCCAGTACTTC; CDR3 protein: CGVGQGGKTQYF
D gene: .; clone size: .; J gene: TRBJ1-2; V gene: TRBV29-1; CDR3 DNA: TGCAGCGTTGAAAATGCAGCGAACTATGGCTACACCTTC; CDR3 protein: CSVENAANYGYTF
D gene: TRBD2; clone size: .; J gene: TRBJ2-7; V gene: TRBV20-1; CDR3 DNA: TGCAGTGCCGAGAACACCGGGGAGGGGTACGAGCAGTACTTC; CDR3 protein: CSAENTGEGYEQYF
D gene: TRBD2; clone size: .; J gene: TRBJ2-5; V gene: TRBV12-5; CDR3 DNA: TGTGCTAGTGGTCTAGCGGGAGAGGAGACCCAGTACTTC; CDR3 protein: CASGLAGEETQYF
D gene: .; clone size: .; J gene: TRBJ1-5; V gene: TRBV20-1; CDR3 DNA: TGCAGTGCTAGAAAGGGGGGCGGAGGACGAGATCAGCCCCAGCATTTT; CDR3 protein: CSARKGGGGRDQPQHF
D gene: TRBD2; clone size: .; J gene: TRBJ2-1; V gene: TRBV5-4; CDR3 DNA: TGTGCCAGCAGGAAAGGGACTATCAATGAGCAGTTCTTC; CDR3 protein: CASRKGTINEQFF
D gene: .; clone size: many; J gene: TRBJ2-1; V gene: TRBV7-2; CDR3 DNA: TGTGCCAGCAGCCCCTCAAGGGGGGGGCGAGCTCAGTTCTTC; CDR3 protein: CASSPSRGGRAQFF
D gene: TRBD2; clone size: .; J gene: TRBJ2-3; V gene: TRBV7-2; CDR3 DNA: TGTGCCAGCAGCCGGGAGGGACTAGCGGGAGTGGACCCCACAGATACGCAGTATTTT; CDR3 protein: CASSREGLAGVDPTDTQYF
D gene: .; clone size: few; J gene: TRBJ2-4; V gene: TRBV5-6; CDR3 DNA: TGTGCCAGCAGCTACGGGACTCTAAAAAACATTCAGTACTTC; CDR3 protein: CASSYGTLKNIQYF
D gene: TRBD2; clone size: many; J gene: TRBJ2-1; V gene: TRBV6-1; CDR3 DNA: TGTGCCACCAAAGGGACTAGCGGGGGTGAGCAGTTCTTC; CDR3 protein: CATKGTSGGEQFF